The 21 T cell receptor beta chains below come from one sample, sequenced in a study of T cell repertoires in cytomegalovirus infection. TCRdb fed the reads into MiXCR, producing one record per CDR3 protein. Counted here are approximately 700,000 distinct CDR3 sequences, approximately 40% occurring once; the ten biggest clones make up 2.5% to 3.5%. Input material: PBMCs. These receptors were obtained from a human donor in good health (CMV status not recorded). Some clones in this sample may be carry-over from other donors' samples.

V is TRBV7-2 and J is TRBJ2-1, with 8 positions matching TRBD2. Trimming removed 8 bases from V and 6 bases from J; junction bases left unmatched: 9. Germline loops: CDR1 SGHTA, CDR2 FQGNSA. The CDR3 sequence is 14 residues long. The CDR3 DNA reads as TGTGCCAGCCAGAGCGGGAGAGCGGCCAATGAGCAGTTCTTC. Protein sequence: CASQSGRAANEQFF.

The V call is TRBV6-2 or TRBV6-3, the J call TRBJ2-5; maybe TRBD1 (6 bases). Germline V CDR1 and CDR2: MNHEY, SVGEGT. The germline V and J ends were trimmed by 8 bases and 4 bases, with 14 bases remaining between them. CDR3 length: 13 residues. The CDR3 region is CASEKTGRETQYF. CDR3 bases: TGTGCCAGCGAGAAAACAGGGCGAGAGACCCAGTACTTC.

This clonotype has only a few counts. The chain joins TRBV7-8 to TRBJ2-7; TRBD1 agrees at 7 bases. V gave up 2 bases and J gave up 2 bases; unmatched junction bases: 6. This CDR3 is 15 amino acids long. Germline lookup yields CDR1 SGHVS and CDR2 FQNEAQ. In DNA form, the CDR3 reads TGTGCCAGCAGCTTACTTTCTGGACAGGCCTACGAGCAGTACTTC. This encodes CASSLLSGQAYEQYF.

Comment on this clonotype: At one of its ends the junction is not consistent with the germline gene, which may arise from a read error. This chain links TRBV19 with TRBJ1-3, with a weak D call TRBD1 (6 bases). In germline, CDR1 is LNHDA, CDR2 SQIVND (reference sequence). CDR3 length: 15 residues. This chain's CDR3 is CASSPAGARGTTIYF. The CDR3 coding sequence is TGTGCCAGTTCTCCCGCGGGGGCGCGAGGAACCACCATCTATTTT.

CDR3 residues: CASSPGQAITGELFF. In DNA, the CDR3 is TGTGCCAGCTCACCCGGACAGGCCATCACCGGGGAGCTGTTTTTT. This chain connects TRBV18 to TRBJ2-2; 7 positions agree with TRBD1. The CDR3 has 15 residues. V gave up 3 bases and J gave up 4 bases; unmatched junction bases: 5. Germline CDR1 reads KGHSH; CDR2 reads LQKENI.

The chain links TRBV7-9 to TRBJ2-1, with TRBD2 as a possible D gene (7 bases). The CDR3 runs 15 residues. The ends were cut back, 5 bases at V and 4 bases at J, with 15 bases in the middle. Germline V gene sequence: CDR1 SEHNR, CDR2 FQNEAQ (reference sequence). The CDR3 bases are TGTGCCAGCAGCGCGGGGGCGGGAGAATACAATGAGCAGTTCTTC. It specifies CASSAGAGEYNEQFF.

V usage is TRBV23-1 and J usage is TRBJ2-1, with 7 bases lining up with TRBD1. TRBV23-1 is given ORF status, its function remaining uncertain. V gave up 2 bases and J gave up 8 bases; unmatched junction bases: 12. The CDR3 has 16 residues. The CDR3 loop reads CASSQTLGGAFYEQFF. CDR3 coding DNA: TGCGCCAGCAGTCAAACCTTAGGGGGCGCTTTCTATGAGCAGTTCTTC.

The V gene is TRBV28, the J gene TRBJ2-1, with 13 bases identical to TRBD2. Germline loops: CDR1 MDHEN, CDR2 SYDVKM. After removal of 5 bases from V and 7 bases from J, the junction contained 5 bases not matched to a gene. The CDR3 extends over 15 amino acids. This CDR3 reads CASSHGTSGANEQFF. CDR3 nucleotide sequence: TGTGCCAGCAGTCACGGGACTAGCGGGGCGAATGAGCAGTTCTTC.

This clonotype was found once. The chain combines TRBV29-1 with TRBJ2-5; no definite D call. Germline CDR1 SQVTM, CDR2 ANQGSEA. Trimming shortened V by 4 bases and J by 2 bases, and 8 bases separated the two germline ends. The CDR3 length is 12 residues. The CDR3 bases are TGCAGCGTTGTAGCCGGTCAAGAGACCCAGTACTTC. Translation: CSVVAGQETQYF. Variable domain in full (rest from reference TRBV29-1 and TRBJ2-5): SAVISQKPSRDICQRGTSLTIQCQVDSQVTMMFWYRQQPGQSLTLIATANQGSEATYESGFVIDKFPISRPNLTFSTLTVSNMSPEDSSIYLCSVVAGQETQYFGPGTRLLVL.

The chain uses TRBV4-1 and TRBJ2-1; TRBD2 agrees at 7 bases. CDR3 size: 16 residues. CDR1 MGHRA and CDR2 YSYEKL come from the germline V gene. V shed 2 bases and J 4 bases; nucleotides not matched to a gene: 8. The CDR3 nucleotides are TGCGCCAGCAGCCAAACCTGGGGGGGTACTTACAATGAGCAGTTCTTC. It codes for CASSQTWGGTYNEQFF.

This clonotype was detected a few times. The V and J genes are TRBV7-2 and TRBJ2-2, with a possible D match to TRBD2 (7 bases). Trimming removed 4 bases from V and 8 bases from J, with 26 bases in between. CDR1 is SGHTA, CDR2 FQGNSA, per germline. The CDR3 has 18 amino acids. The chain's CDR3 is CASSSTRGSRGYGGELFF. CDR3 bases: TGTGCCAGCAGCTCTACCAGGGGATCGCGGGGGTATGGAGGGGAGCTGTTTTTT. Full variable domain (rest looked up from reference TRBV7-2 and TRBJ2-2): GAGVSQSPSNKVTEKGKDVELRCDPISGHTALYWYRQSLGQGLEFLIYFQGNSAPDKSGLPSDRFSAERTGGSVSTLTIQRTQQEDSAVYLCASSSTRGSRGYGGELFFGEGSRLTVL.

CDR3 region: CAWRPTGGEIGNQPQHF. The CDR3 DNA follows: TGTGCCTGGAGGCCCACAGGGGGTGAGATTGGCAATCAGCCCCAGCATTTT. The genes are TRBV30 and TRBJ1-5, with 8 bases matching TRBD1. The CDR3 contains 17 residues. With 3 bases clipped from V and 2 bases from J, the junction kept 12 bases outside the gene matches. Germline CDR1 GTSNPN, CDR2 SVGIG (reference sequence).

This clonotype was observed a few times. The rearrangement uses TRBV4-1 and TRBJ2-3; maybe TRBD2 (7 bases). The CDR3 spans 18 residues. Deletions cut 0 bases from V and 0 bases from J, with 16 bases between. The V gene's germline CDR1 is MGHRA and CDR2 YSYEKL. CDR3 residues: CASSQEGGGLGSTDTQYF. CDR3 nucleotide sequence: TGCGCCAGCAGCCAAGAAGGCGGGGGCCTGGGGAGCACAGATACGCAGTATTTT.

The V call is TRBV14, the J call TRBJ2-2, with TRBD1 as a possible D gene (6 bases). V shed 2 bases and J shed 7 bases, with 8 bases lying between them. Germline V CDR1 and CDR2: SGHDN, FVKESK. This CDR3 contains 13 residues. CDR3 protein: CASSQYRVGELFF. The CDR3, as DNA: TGTGCCAGCAGCCAATACAGGGTCGGGGAGCTGTTTTTT.

V usage is TRBV5-6 and J usage is TRBJ1-3, with 7 bases identical to TRBD1. CDR3 size: 16 residues. J gave up 4 bases and V 0 bases, and 7 bases lay outside the gene matches. The germline gives CDR1 SGHDT, CDR2 YYEEEE. CDR3 amino acids: CASSLVSGQYGNTIYF. DNA of the CDR3: TGTGCCAGCAGCTTGGTATCGGGACAGTACGGAAACACCATATATTTT.

J is TRBJ1-5 and V is TRBV12-3 or TRBV12-4; no clear D gene. V lost 5 bases, J lost 3 bases, and 17 bases lay in between. There are 16 residues in the CDR3. The CDR3 region has the DNA TGTGCCAGCAGTCTGGACGTAGGGCGCGTCAATCAGCCCCAGCATTTT. The encoded protein is CASSLDVGRVNQPQHF.

The gene calls are TRBV12-3 or TRBV12-4 and TRBJ1-2, with D possibly TRBD1 on 6 matching bases. V shed 8 bases and J shed 8 bases, with 21 bases lying between them. The CDR3 is 14 amino acids. The CDR3 sequence is CASRLQGWLGGYTF. In DNA form, the CDR3 reads TGTGCCAGCCGCTTACAGGGATGGCTGGGGGGCTACACCTTC.

V and J are TRBV27 and TRBJ2-6; 10 nucleotides line up with TRBD1. CDR1 is MNHEY and CDR2 is SMNVEV in the germline V gene (reference sequence). This CDR3 is 18 amino acids long. The V gene end was trimmed by 3 bases and the J gene end by 2 bases; junction bases not matched to a gene: 7. CDR3 in amino acids: CASSLLPGQGAGANVLTF. The DNA for the CDR3 is TGTGCCAGCAGTTTGTTGCCCGGACAGGGGGCTGGGGCCAACGTCCTGACTTTC.

The V and J genes are TRBV19 and TRBJ1-5; D might be TRBD1 (5 bases). The CDR3 sequence is 14 residues long. The V and J ends lost 6 bases and 11 bases respectively, with 20 bases between them. Germline loops: CDR1 LNHDA, CDR2 SQIVND (reference sequence). Here the CDR3 DNA reads TGTGCCAGTAGACCCCCCTTCAGAGGCAGGGCCCAGCATTTT. This encodes CASRPPFRGRAQHF.

This clonotype was observed a handful of times. This chain links TRBV7-2 with TRBJ2-2; D gene unclear. This CDR3 comprises 17 residues. The V end was cut by 5 bases, the J end by 0 bases, with 16 bases between. Germline CDR1 SGHTA, CDR2 FQGNSA. The DNA of the CDR3 is TGTGCCAGCAGCCTAGGAAGGGCCGGGTCGAACACCGGGGAGCTGTTTTTT. The encoded protein is CASSLGRAGSNTGELFF.

The chain combines TRBV20-1 with TRBJ2-1; 9 bases line up with TRBD2. Trimming at V came to 0 bases and at J to 5 bases, leaving 20 bases not matched to a gene. This CDR3 comprises 20 residues. Germline V gene lookup returns CDR1 DFQATT and CDR2 SNEGSKA (reference sequence). This chain's CDR3 is CSARDQGRFWREGRNNEQFF. The DNA of the CDR3 is TGCAGTGCTAGAGATCAGGGTCGTTTCTGGCGGGAGGGCCGAAACAATGAGCAGTTCTTC.